The rows below give T cell receptor beta chains drawn from one sample of a study of blood T cell repertoires in COVID-19. Using immunoSEQ multiplex PCR, the repertoire was profiled, and TCRdb retains in-frame clones only, with some absent. The table has approximately 130,000 clones, 84% seen once. Sequences were obtained from peripheral blood. The receptors were sampled from a human donor in a cohort sampled during active COVID-19. CDR3s include the opening cysteine and the closing phenylalanine or tryptophan. D genes are given only for firm matches. Rows may omit the clone size; those that give it use once, few, many or a size class.

D	V	J	size	CDR3	DNA
.	TRBV5-4	TRBJ2-3	.	CASSLQGTDTQYF	TGTGCCAGCAGCCTTCAGGGCACAGATACGCAGTATTTT
TRBD1	TRBV29-1	TRBJ2-7	.	CSVEGVGGNYEQYF	TGCAGCGTTGAAGGGGTAGGGGGCAACTACGAGCAGTACTTC
.	TRBV12-3/TRBV12-4	TRBJ2-3	.	CASRGLPTDTQYF	TGTGCCAGCAGGGGACTTCCCACAGATACGCAGTATTTT
.	TRBV7-8	TRBJ1-5	.	CASSRSGGGNQPQHF	TGTGCCAGCAGCCGGTCGGGGGGGGGCAATCAGCCCCAGCATTTT
TRBD2	TRBV5-1	TRBJ2-1	few	CASSPGLAGTNEQFF	TGCGCCAGCAGCCCGGGACTAGCGGGAACCAATGAGCAGTTCTTC
TRBD2	TRBV29-1	TRBJ2-2	few	CSAEAGGRNTGELFF	TGCAGCGCCGAGGCGGGGGGCAGGAACACCGGGGAGCTGTTTTTT
.	TRBV4-1	TRBJ1-2	.	CASSQSPQGRGYGYTF	TGCGCCAGCAGCCAAAGCCCACAGGGTCGGGGCTATGGCTACACCTTC
.	TRBV4-1	TRBJ2-1	many	CASSQGPGGSNEQFF	TGCGCCAGCAGCCAAGGGCCCGGCGGATCCAATGAGCAGTTCTTC
.	TRBV20-1	TRBJ1-2	.	CSPSGGDYGYTF	TGCAGTCCCAGTGGGGGAGACTATGGCTACACCTTC
TRBD1	TRBV19	TRBJ2-6	few	CASSIKGQLSGANVLTF	TGTGCCAGTAGTATTAAGGGACAGCTTTCTGGGGCCAACGTCCTGACTTTC
TRBD1	TRBV29-1	TRBJ1-2	.	CSVISGGYYGYTF	TGCAGCGTCATTTCAGGGGGTTACTATGGCTACACCTTC
TRBD2	TRBV10-3	TRBJ2-1	.	CAIALGTRGRDEQFF	TGTGCCATCGCGCTGGGGACTAGGGGGAGGGATGAGCAGTTCTTC
TRBD2	TRBV4-1	TRBJ2-7	.	CASSPGLASTYEQYF	TGCGCCAGCAGCCCGGGACTAGCGTCCACCTACGAGCAGTACTTC
.	TRBV10-1	TRBJ2-7	.	CASSGSGNTPEQYF	TGCGCCAGCAGTGGGTCCGGGAACACCCCCGAGCAGTACTTC
.	TRBV5-4	TRBJ2-1	.	CASSSPVDEQFF	TGTGCCAGCAGCTCACCCGTAGATGAGCAGTTCTTC
.	TRBV6-5	TRBJ1-1	.	CASSQQAWGDTEAFF	TGTGCCAGCAGTCAACAGGCCTGGGGGGACACTGAAGCTTTCTTT
TRBD1	TRBV19	TRBJ1-5	.	CASSDRVLNQPQHF	TGTGCCAGTAGTGACAGGGTTCTTAATCAGCCCCAGCATTTT
.	TRBV24-1	TRBJ2-2	once	CATSAGTTTGTGELFF	TGTGCCACCAGTGCCGGGACAACGACCGGCACCGGGGAGCTGTTTTTT
TRBD2	TRBV7-9	TRBJ2-1	.	CASSLGLANEQFF	TGTGCCAGCAGCTTAGGACTAGCGAATGAGCAGTTCTTC
TRBD2	TRBV6-5	TRBJ2-5	.	CASSWTSGDQETQYF	TGTGCCAGCAGTTGGACTAGCGGGGACCAAGAGACCCAGTACTTC
.	TRBV11-2	TRBJ2-3	.	CASSLVGSTVADTQYF	TGTGCCAGCAGCTTAGTAGGTAGCACCGTTGCGGATACGCAGTATTTT
TRBD2	TRBV7-8	TRBJ2-7	.	CASSVSGGDYEQYF	TGTGCCAGCAGCGTTAGCGGGGGGGACTACGAGCAGTACTTC
TRBD1	TRBV7-7	TRBJ2-1	.	CASSPQGAAYNEQFF	TGTGCCAGCAGCCCTCAGGGGGCGGCCTACAATGAGCAGTTCTTC
.	TRBV6-2/TRBV6-3	TRBJ1-3	.	CASSYLTYLSGNTIYF	TGTGCCAGCAGTTACCTCACCTACCTCTCTGGAAACACCATATATTTT
.	TRBV7-9	TRBJ2-1	.	CASSLGALRMGNEQFF	TGTGCCAGCAGCTTGGGGGCCCTGAGGATGGGCAATGAGCAGTTCTTC
.	TRBV7-9	TRBJ1-1	few	CASSPLRGTEAFF	TGTGCCAGCAGCCCCCTCCGGGGCACTGAAGCTTTCTTT
TRBD1	TRBV7-3	TRBJ2-2	.	CASSWSGTGSTGELFF	TGTGCCAGCAGCTGGTCCGGGACAGGGTCCACCGGGGAGCTGTTTTTT
.	TRBV6-5	TRBJ1-6	.	CASGRGEASPLHF	TGTGCCAGCGGGAGGGGAGAGGCTTCACCCCTCCACTTT
TRBD1	TRBV27	TRBJ1-1	.	CASSYRGMNTEAFF	TGTGCCAGCAGTTACAGGGGCATGAACACTGAAGCTTTCTTT
.	TRBV5-4	TRBJ1-1	.	CASSYTTGQVGEAFF	TGTGCCAGCAGTTATACTACCGGACAAGTTGGTGAAGCTTTCTTT
.	TRBV2	TRBJ2-7	.	CASSVEMTTQGFSYEQYF	TGTGCCAGCAGTGTAGAGATGACAACCCAAGGTTTCTCCTACGAGCAGTACTTC
TRBD1	TRBV3-1/TRBV3-2	TRBJ1-4	.	CASSQGAGEKLFF	TGTGCCAGTTCCCAGGGGGCCGGGGAAAAACTGTTTTTT
.	TRBV5-6	TRBJ2-2	.	CASSFPGSNTGELFF	TGTGCCAGCAGCTTCCCAGGTTCGAACACCGGGGAGCTGTTTTTT
.	TRBV7-8	TRBJ1-2	.	CASSLVRGDRGYTF	TGTGCCAGCAGCTTAGTTCGGGGAGATAGGGGCTACACCTTC
TRBD2	TRBV29-1	TRBJ2-7	.	CSVEDREGDGYEQYF	TGCAGCGTTGAAGATCGGGAGGGGGACGGCTACGAGCAGTACTTC
.	TRBV28	TRBJ2-7	.	CASKGGALRTYEQYF	TGTGCCAGCAAGGGCGGGGCCCTTAGGACCTACGAGCAGTACTTC
.	TRBV2	TRBJ2-4	many	CASRIADIQYF	TGTGCCAGCAGAATAGCAGACATTCAGTACTTC
.	TRBV19	TRBJ1-4	.	CASRRGITANEKLFF	TGTGCCAGTAGGAGGGGGATCACAGCTAATGAAAAACTGTTTTTT
TRBD1	TRBV18	TRBJ1-4	once	CASSPFGQGLAEKLFF	TGTGCCAGCTCACCATTTGGACAGGGCTTAGCTGAAAAACTGTTTTTT
TRBD2	TRBV11-2	TRBJ2-2	.	CASSLSDGGYTGELFF	TGTGCCAGCAGCTTATCCGACGGGGGGTACACCGGGGAGCTGTTTTTT
TRBD1	TRBV18	TRBJ1-2	.	CASHPGQYHYGYTF	TGTGCCAGCCACCCGGGACAGTATCACTATGGCTACACCTTC
.	TRBV27	TRBJ1-5	few	CASSLIGQPQHF	TGTGCCAGCAGTTTAATCGGTCAGCCCCAGCATTTT
.	TRBV5-8	TRBJ2-1	.	CASSLEGFNEQFF	TGTGCCAGCAGCTTGGAGGGGTTCAATGAGCAGTTCTTC
.	TRBV19	TRBJ1-6	.	CASTDRGSPLHF	TGTGCCTCCACAGATCGGGGGTCACCCCTCCACTTT
TRBD1	TRBV19	TRBJ1-5	.	CASSTAGQGGQPQHF	TGTGCCAGTAGTACCGCGGGACAGGGGGGGCAGCCCCAGCATTTT
.	TRBV10-2	TRBJ1-2	.	CASSQTGGVGYGYTF	TGCGCCAGCAGCCAGACCGGCGGGGTAGGCTATGGCTACACCTTC
.	TRBV10-1	TRBJ2-7	.	CASSESMMTEQYF	TGCGCCAGCAGTGAGTCGATGATGACAGAGCAGTACTTC
TRBD1	TRBV27	TRBJ1-5	few	CASNTTGQNSNQPQHF	TGTGCCAGCAATACGACGGGACAGAATAGCAATCAGCCCCAGCATTTT
.	TRBV6-5	TRBJ1-6	.	CATRNRVNSPLHF	TGTGCCACCCGGAACAGGGTTAATTCACCCCTCCACTTT
.	TRBV30	TRBJ2-6	.	CARSRQANSGANVLTF	TGTGCCCGGAGTCGGCAGGCCAACTCTGGGGCCAACGTCCTGACTTTC
.	TRBV10-1	TRBJ2-7	once	CASSFAGTYEQYF	TGCGCCAGCTCCTTCGCAGGGACCTACGAGCAGTACTTC
TRBD2	TRBV6-1	TRBJ2-1	.	CASSEALQASPREVF	TGTGCCAGCAGTGAAGCGCTTCAGGCTAGCCCACGGGAGGTCTTC
TRBD1	TRBV6-5	TRBJ1-2	.	CASALSGQGNYGYTF	TGTGCCAGCGCCCTCTCGGGACAGGGGAACTATGGCTACACCTTC
.	TRBV6-5	TRBJ1-1	.	CASSSEDRYTEAFF	TGTGCCAGCAGCTCCGAGGATCGGTACACTGAAGCTTTCTTT
TRBD1	TRBV18	TRBJ1-2	.	CASSPGSGTVAYGYTF	TGTGCCAGCTCACCGGGGAGTGGGACAGTTGCCTATGGCTACACCTTC
TRBD2	TRBV7-6	TRBJ2-3	.	CASSLQAGGGTDTQYF	TGTGCCAGCAGCTTACAAGCGGGGGGAGGCACAGATACGCAGTATTTT